What follows are 23 T cell receptor beta chains derived from one specimen sequenced in a study of neurological immune-mediated disorders. TCRdb fed the 5' RACE reads into MiXCR, producing one record per CDR3 protein. This table holds about 58,000 distinct CDR3 sequences, over 2% found once. The sample taken for sequencing was PBMCs. These receptors all stem from a man between 50 and 59 years old with multiple sclerosis.

This clonotype was detected ten times or more. The V gene is TRBV20-1, the J gene TRBJ1-5; 7 bases are shared with TRBD1. This CDR3 is built from 12 residues. Germline V gene sequence: CDR1 DFQATT, CDR2 SNEGSKA (reference sequence). Losses at the gene ends were 2 bases for V and 5 bases for J; bases not matched to a gene: 0. The CDR3 nucleotides are TGCAGTGCTAGACAGGGGGATCAGCCCCAGCATTTT. It translates to CSARQGDQPQHF.

This clonotype occurred many times. The chain joins TRBV9 to TRBJ2-7; a possible D gene is TRBD1 (5 bases). V was cut by 3 bases and J by 2 bases, with 9 bases left in between. The CDR3 covers 13 residues. The germline V gene encodes CDR1 SGDLS and CDR2 YYNGEE. The CDR3 is CASSGGLAYEQYF. CDR3 nucleotide sequence: TGTGCCAGCAGCGGGGGCCTAGCCTACGAGCAGTACTTC.

This clonotype was counted many times. The chain recombines TRBV3-1 with TRBJ2-3; possible D gene TRBD2, 6 bases. V dropped 4 bases and J dropped 4 bases, with 12 bases sitting between them. Germline loops: CDR1 LGHDT, CDR2 YNNKEL (reference sequence). This CDR3 spans 14 amino acids. CDR3 loop: CASSPGGAADTQYF. CDR3 in DNA: TGTGCCAGCAGCCCCGGGGGAGCGGCAGATACGCAGTATTTT.

This clonotype was counted ten times or more. CDR3 protein: CASRPDVLNTGELFF. The DNA of the CDR3 is TGTGCCAGCAGACCGGACGTCTTGAACACCGGGGAGCTGTTTTTT. This sequence joins TRBV2 and TRBJ2-2, with D uncertain. CDR1 and CDR2 (germline): SNHLY, FYNNEI. Trimming took 6 bases from V and 1 from J, leaving 12 bases between them. The CDR3 loop spans 15 amino acids.

This clonotype was observed many times. Compared with germline, one end of the junction differs, possibly owing to a read error. The rearrangement joins TRBV29-1 to TRBJ1-2, with 7 bases fitting TRBD1. The CDR3 runs to 15 residues. Germline values: CDR1 SQVTM, CDR2 ANQGSEA. CDR3 sequence: CSVQERDSPNYGYTF. The CDR3, as DNA: TGCAGCGTTCAAGAGCGGGACAGCCCTAACTATGGCTACACCTTC.

This clonotype was seen ten or more times. The rearrangement joins TRBV20-1 to TRBJ1-5; the match to TRBD1 covers 8 bases. The CDR3 covers 14 residues. Per the germline V gene, CDR1 is DFQATT and CDR2 is SNEGSKA (reference sequence). Trimming took 2 bases from V and 6 from J; bases not matched to a gene: 6. CDR3 coding DNA: TGCAGTGCTAGACGACAGGGGTTAGCTCAGCCCCAGCATTTT. The encoded protein is CSARRQGLAQPQHF.

The genes are TRBV13 and TRBJ1-1, with D perhaps matching TRBD1 (6 bases). This CDR3 region has 13 residues. Germline V gene sequence: CDR1 PRHDT, CDR2 FYEKMQ (reference sequence). The V gene lost 5 bases and the J gene lost 4 bases, with 11 bases spanning the gap. CDR3 protein: CASSIPGVTEAFF. CDR3 DNA sequence: TGTGCCAGCAGCATCCCAGGGGTCACTGAAGCTTTCTTT.

The sample holds many counts of this clonotype. Sequence at one end of the junction differs from germline and may be a read error. The gene calls are TRBV20-1 and TRBJ2-7; 9 nucleotides match TRBD1. Germline V lookup: CDR1 DFQATT, CDR2 SNEGSKA (reference sequence). This CDR3 contains 12 residues. The chain's CDR3 is CSVRNPQGANLF. The CDR3 DNA follows: TGCAGTGTTAGAAACCCACAGGGGGCTAACCTTTTC.

At least ten counts were recorded for this clonotype. The rearrangement uses TRBV12-3 or TRBV12-4 and TRBJ2-2, with D unresolved. CDR3 length equals 15 residues. V was clipped by 6 bases and J by 6 bases, with 17 bases between them. CDR3 sequence (DNA): TGTGCCAGCAGCACCAATCGAAGGGTGGCCGGGGAGCTGTTTTTT. Translation: CASSTNRRVAGELFF.

This clonotype was seen ten or more times. The chain combines TRBV7-2 with TRBJ2-7; 7 nucleotides line up with TRBD2. V shed 4 bases and J 2 bases; nucleotides not matched to a gene: 8. Looked up from germline, CDR1 is SGHTA and CDR2 is FQGNSA. CDR3 length: 15 amino acids. CDR3 coding DNA: TGTGCCAGCAGCTCCCGGCGGGGGACGACCTACGAGCAGTACTTC. The encoded protein is CASSSRRGTTYEQYF. Filled out from reference TRBV7-2 and TRBJ2-7, the complete variable domain reads GAGVSQSPSNKVTEKGKDVELRCDPISGHTALYWYRQSLGQGLEFLIYFQGNSAPDKSGLPSDRFSAERTGGSVSTLTIQRTQQEDSAVYLCASSSRRGTTYEQYFGPGTRLTVT.

This clonotype was observed a few times. With a much larger clone just one base away, this may be a read error. The DNA of the CDR3 is TGTGTCAGCAGCGGGGGGTACGATCAGCCCCAGCATTTT. It specifies CVSSGGYDQPQHF. The chain uses TRBV12-3 or TRBV12-4 and TRBJ1-5; perhaps TRBD1 as D (5 bases). This CDR3 has 13 residues.

The J gene is TRBJ1-2, the V gene TRBV27; 10 nucleotides match TRBD1. The CDR3 is 15 amino acids. From germline, CDR1 is MNHEY and CDR2 SMNVEV (reference sequence). The ends lost 0 bases at V and 2 bases at J; junction bases unmatched: 0. In DNA form, the CDR3 reads TGTGCCAGCAGTTTATCGGGACAGGGGAACTATGGCTACACCTTC. This codes for CASSLSGQGNYGYTF.

This clonotype occurred many times. This sequence joins TRBV7-6 and TRBJ2-3, with D perhaps being TRBD1 or TRBD2 (5 bases each). Germline CDR1 SGHVS, CDR2 FNYEAQ. CDR3 length: 13 amino acids. Between the trimmed V and J ends, which lost 2 bases and 5 bases, there was a span of 8 bases. The CDR3 sequence: CASSLNGGDTQYF. The CDR3 DNA reads as TGTGCCAGCAGCTTAAATGGGGGAGATACGCAGTATTTT.

This clonotype occurred many times. The V gene is TRBV29-1, the J gene TRBJ1-5; 11 bases are shared with TRBD1. Germline trimming cut 5 bases from V and 6 bases from J; bases unmatched to any gene: 6. The CDR3 spans 14 residues. Germline V gives CDR1 SQVTM, CDR2 ANQGSEA. As DNA, the CDR3 is TGCAGCGTTTCCGGGACAGGGGGTGGTCAGCCCCAGCATTTT. This encodes CSVSGTGGGQPQHF.

This clonotype has ten or more counts. The chain recombines TRBV12-3 or TRBV12-4 with TRBJ2-2; maybe TRBD2 (6 bases). The length of the CDR3 is 15 residues. With 11 bases removed from V and 7 bases from J, the gap between germline ends came to 23 bases. CDR3 DNA sequence: TGTGCCGCGGGGTCTCCCGGCCGTGGGAACGGGGAGCTGTTTTTT. The encoded protein is CAAGSPGRGNGELFF.

This clonotype has at least ten counts. The chain joins TRBV5-8 to TRBJ2-3; tentatively, D is TRBD1 (6 bases). The germline gives CDR1 SGHTS, CDR2 YDEGEE. The CDR3 has 15 residues. Trimming removed 3 bases from V and 0 bases from J, with 11 bases in between. The CDR3 loop reads CASSSGQSSTDTQYF. The CDR3, as DNA: TGTGCCAGCAGCTCCGGACAGTCTAGCACAGATACGCAGTATTTT.

This clonotype was seen at least ten times. The chain has TRBV4-2 and TRBJ2-1, with D tentatively TRBD2 (5 bases). CDR3 size: 17 residues. In germline, CDR1 is LGHNA, CDR2 YNFKEQ. Trimming stripped 1 base from V and 3 bases from J, with 16 bases between. CDR3 nucleotides: TGTGCCAGCAGCCAAGTATCGAGGGCCTGGGACTACAATGAGCAGTTCTTC. The encoded protein is CASSQVSRAWDYNEQFF.

This clonotype showed up many times. The V gene is TRBV20-1, the J gene TRBJ2-5; D is uncertain. CDR1 DFQATT and CDR2 SNEGSKA come from the germline V gene (reference sequence). The CDR3 length is 13 residues. V shed 3 bases and J shed 0 bases, with 8 bases lying between them. CDR3 sequence (DNA): TGCAGTGCTAGCAAGGGAAACCAAGAGACCCAGTACTTC. It specifies CSASKGNQETQYF.

The chain's CDR3 is CAATGAGAVTEAFF. CDR3 DNA sequence: TGTGCTGCGACAGGGGCCGGGGCGGTGACTGAAGCTTTCTTT. This chain joins TRBV2 and TRBJ1-1, with 8 bases fitting TRBD1. The CDR3 has 14 amino acids. The germline V gene has CDR1 SNHLY and CDR2 FYNNEI.

This clonotype was seen ten or more times. The J gene is TRBJ1-1, the V gene TRBV5-1, with D possibly matching TRBD1 (6 bases). CDR1 and CDR2 from the germline V gene are SGHRS and YFSETQ. V lost 3 bases and J 1 base, leaving 13 bases between the germline ends. This CDR3 region has 15 residues. The CDR3 DNA reads as TGCGCCAGCAGCTACCAAGGACAGCCGAACACTGAAGCTTTCTTT. Translated, it gives CASSYQGQPNTEAFF.

This clonotype was seen ten or more times. The V call is TRBV12-3 or TRBV12-4, the J call TRBJ1-5, with TRBD1 identical over 8 bases. Trimming at V came to 5 bases and at J to 2 bases, leaving 5 bases not matched to a gene. There are 15 residues in the CDR3. The CDR3: CASSPGQGRNQPQHF. In DNA form, the CDR3 reads TGTGCCAGCAGTCCTGGACAGGGCCGCAATCAGCCCCAGCATTTT.

This clonotype was seen at least ten times. The CDR3 here is CATSRDRIRNTEAFF. CDR3 coding DNA: TGTGCCACCAGCAGAGATCGGATCCGGAACACTGAAGCTTTCTTT. The chain carries TRBV15 and TRBJ1-1; D is uncertain. Germline assignment: CDR1 LNHNV and CDR2 YYDKDF (reference sequence). The CDR3 loop spans 15 amino acids. The V gene lost 0 bases and the J gene lost 1 base, with 9 bases spanning the gap.

This clonotype was counted ten times or more. V usage is TRBV12-3 or TRBV12-4 and J usage is TRBJ1-3; D uncertain. CDR3 length equals 14 residues. The V and J ends lost 5 bases and 0 bases respectively, with 8 bases between them. The CDR3 region has the DNA TGTGCCAGCAGTGCCGGGCACTCTGGAAACACCATATATTTT. This sequence encodes CASSAGHSGNTIYF.